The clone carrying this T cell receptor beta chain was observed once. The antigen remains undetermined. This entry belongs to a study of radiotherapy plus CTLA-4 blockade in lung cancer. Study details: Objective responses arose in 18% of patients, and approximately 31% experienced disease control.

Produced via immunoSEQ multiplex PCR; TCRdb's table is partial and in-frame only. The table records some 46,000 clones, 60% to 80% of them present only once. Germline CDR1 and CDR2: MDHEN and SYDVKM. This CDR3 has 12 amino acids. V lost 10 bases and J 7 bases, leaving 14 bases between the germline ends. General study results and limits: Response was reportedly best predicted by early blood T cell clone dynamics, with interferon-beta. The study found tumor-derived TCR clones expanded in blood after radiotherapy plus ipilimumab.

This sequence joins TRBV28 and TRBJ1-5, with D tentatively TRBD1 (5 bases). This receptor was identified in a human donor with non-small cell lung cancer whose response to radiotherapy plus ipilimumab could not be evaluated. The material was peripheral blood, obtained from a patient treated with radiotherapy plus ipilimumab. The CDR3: CAITTGGQPQHF. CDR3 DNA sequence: TGTGCCATAACTACAGGTGGACAGCCCCAGCATTTT.